This T cell receptor (beta chain) was found in a study of shared clonotypes between healthy human individuals. Turning to the study itself: A couple of women and three men aged 18 to 49 made up the donors. Points from the study as a whole: It was only blood that was sampled, and tissue repertoires likely differ.

The data were produced by immunoSEQ multiplex PCR, yet TCRdb's version contains in-frame clones alone and is incomplete. Of millions of clones listed, more than 85% are singletons. Investigators divided CD4+ cells into CD45RA+ naive and CD45RA-negative memory subsets. The germline gives CDR1 SNHLY, CDR2 FYNNEI. Trimming cost V 8 bases and J 6 bases, with 14 bases left between them. This CDR3 has 13 residues. To note about this clone: Its antigen is unknown.

The sequence was obtained from a man in his late teens or twenties in good health. Some clones in this sample may be carry-over from other donors' samples. The rearrangement uses TRBV2 and TRBJ2-1, with D hard to call. Sequenced material: naive CD4+ T cells from PBMCs. Regarding subset: CD45RA+ positively selected. The CDR3 DNA sequence: TGTGCCAGCTTAGTGGACGGATTCAATGAGCAGTTCTTC. Encoded protein: CASLVDGFNEQFF.